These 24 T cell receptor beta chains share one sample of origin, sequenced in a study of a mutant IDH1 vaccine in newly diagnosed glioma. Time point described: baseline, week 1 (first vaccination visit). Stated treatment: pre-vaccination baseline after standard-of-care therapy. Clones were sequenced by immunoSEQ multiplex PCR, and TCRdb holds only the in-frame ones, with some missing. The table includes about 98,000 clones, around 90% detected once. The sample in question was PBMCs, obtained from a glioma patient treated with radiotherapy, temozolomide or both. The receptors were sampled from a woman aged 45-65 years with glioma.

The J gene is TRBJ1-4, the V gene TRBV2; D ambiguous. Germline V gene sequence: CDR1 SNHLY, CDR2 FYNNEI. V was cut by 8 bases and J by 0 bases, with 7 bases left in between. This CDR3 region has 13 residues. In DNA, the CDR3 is TGTGCCAGCGGTACATCAACTAATGAAAAACTGTTTTTT. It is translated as CASGTSTNEKLFF.

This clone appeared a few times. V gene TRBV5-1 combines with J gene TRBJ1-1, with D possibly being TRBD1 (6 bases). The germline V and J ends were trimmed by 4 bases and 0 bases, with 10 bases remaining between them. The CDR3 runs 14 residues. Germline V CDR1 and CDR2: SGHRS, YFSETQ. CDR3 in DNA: TGCGCCAGCAGCCAGGGGACACTGAACACTGAAGCTTTCTTT. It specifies CASSQGTLNTEAFF.

The CDR3 is CASSYSPGATDTQYF. DNA of the CDR3: TGTGCCAGCAGTTACTCGCCAGGGGCCACAGATACGCAGTATTTT. The chain has TRBV6-5 and TRBJ2-3; D is possibly TRBD1 (6 bases). CDR3 length equals 15 residues. The V end lost 0 bases, the J end lost 2 bases, and 9 bases lay between the germline ends. Germline V gives CDR1 MNHEY, CDR2 SVGAGI.

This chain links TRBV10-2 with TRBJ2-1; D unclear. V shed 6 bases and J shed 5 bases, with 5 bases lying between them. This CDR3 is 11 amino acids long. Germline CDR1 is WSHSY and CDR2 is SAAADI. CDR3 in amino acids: CASSLDNEQFF. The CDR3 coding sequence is TGCGCCAGCAGCCTCGACAATGAGCAGTTCTTC.

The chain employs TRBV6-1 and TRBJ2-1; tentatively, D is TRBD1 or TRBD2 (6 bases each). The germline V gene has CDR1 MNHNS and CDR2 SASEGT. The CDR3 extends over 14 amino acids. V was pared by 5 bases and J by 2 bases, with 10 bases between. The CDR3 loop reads CASSLRDTYNEQFF. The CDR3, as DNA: TGTGCCAGCAGTTTGCGGGACACCTACAATGAGCAGTTCTTC.

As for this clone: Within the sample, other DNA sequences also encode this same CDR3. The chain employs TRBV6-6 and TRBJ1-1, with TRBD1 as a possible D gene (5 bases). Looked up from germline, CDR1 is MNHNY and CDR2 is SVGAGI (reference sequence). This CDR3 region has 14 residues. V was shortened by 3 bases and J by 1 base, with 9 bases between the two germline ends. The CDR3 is CASSYGGTNTEAFF. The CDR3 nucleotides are TGTGCCAGCAGTTATGGAGGGACGAACACTGAAGCTTTCTTT.

CDR3 loop: CASSRRTVAGEWQFF. In DNA form, the CDR3 reads TGCGCCAGCAGCCGACGGACTGTAGCGGGAGAATGGCAGTTCTTC. The V gene is TRBV4-1, the J gene TRBJ2-1, with TRBD2 matching over 9 bases. The CDR3 runs 15 residues. Germline V gene data show CDR1 as MGHRA and CDR2 as YSYEKL. The junction had 13 bases not matched to a gene; V was cut back by 4 bases and J by 12 bases.

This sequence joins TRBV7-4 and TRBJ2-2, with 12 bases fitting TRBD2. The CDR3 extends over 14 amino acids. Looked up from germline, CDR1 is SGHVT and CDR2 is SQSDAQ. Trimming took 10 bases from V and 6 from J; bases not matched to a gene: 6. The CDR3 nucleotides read TGTGCCACCAGACTAGCGGGAGTATCCGGGGAGCTGTTTTTT. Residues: CATRLAGVSGELFF.

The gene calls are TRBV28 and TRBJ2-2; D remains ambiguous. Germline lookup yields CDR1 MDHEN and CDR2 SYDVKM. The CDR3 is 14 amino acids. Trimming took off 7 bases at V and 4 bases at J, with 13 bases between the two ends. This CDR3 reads CASTLATFTGELFF. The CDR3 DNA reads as TGTGCCAGCACCCTGGCCACTTTCACCGGGGAGCTGTTTTTT.

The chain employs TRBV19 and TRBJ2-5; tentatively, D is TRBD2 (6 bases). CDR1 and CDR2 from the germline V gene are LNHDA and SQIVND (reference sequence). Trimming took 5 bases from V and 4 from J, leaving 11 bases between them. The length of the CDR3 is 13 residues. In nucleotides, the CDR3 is TGTGCCAGTAGTGGCGGGGCCGGAGAGACCCAGTACTTC. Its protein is CASSGGAGETQYF.

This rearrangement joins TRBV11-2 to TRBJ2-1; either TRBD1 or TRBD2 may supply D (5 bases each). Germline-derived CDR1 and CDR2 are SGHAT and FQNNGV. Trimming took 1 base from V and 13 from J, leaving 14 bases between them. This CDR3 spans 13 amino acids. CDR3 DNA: TGTGCCAGCAGCTTAGGGGGACCGAACATACAGTTCTTC. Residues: CASSLGGPNIQFF.

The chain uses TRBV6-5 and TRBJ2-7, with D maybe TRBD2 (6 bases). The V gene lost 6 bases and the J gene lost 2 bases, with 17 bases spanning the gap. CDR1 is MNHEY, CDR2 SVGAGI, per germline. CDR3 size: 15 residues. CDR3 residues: CASRELASLPYEQYF. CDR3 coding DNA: TGTGCCAGCAGAGAACTAGCAAGCCTTCCCTACGAGCAGTACTTC.

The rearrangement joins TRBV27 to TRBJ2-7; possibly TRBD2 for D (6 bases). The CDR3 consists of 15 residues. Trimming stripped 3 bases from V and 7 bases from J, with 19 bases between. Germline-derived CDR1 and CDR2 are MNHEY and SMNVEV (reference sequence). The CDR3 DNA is TGTGCCAGCAGTTTCGGTGCGGGAACTTTCTTGGAGCAGTACTTC. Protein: CASSFGAGTFLEQYF.

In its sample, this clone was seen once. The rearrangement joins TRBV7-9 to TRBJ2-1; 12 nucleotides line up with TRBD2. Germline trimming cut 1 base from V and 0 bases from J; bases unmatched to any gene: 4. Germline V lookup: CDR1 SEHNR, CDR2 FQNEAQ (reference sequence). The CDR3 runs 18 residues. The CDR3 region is CASSLGLAGASSYNEQFF. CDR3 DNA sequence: TGTGCCAGCAGCTTAGGACTAGCGGGAGCCAGCTCCTACAATGAGCAGTTCTTC.

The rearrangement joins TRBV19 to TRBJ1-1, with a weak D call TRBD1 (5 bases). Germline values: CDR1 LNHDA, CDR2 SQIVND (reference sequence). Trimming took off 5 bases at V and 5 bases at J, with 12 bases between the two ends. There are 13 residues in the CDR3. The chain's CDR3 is CASSLQGGTEAFF. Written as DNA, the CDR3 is TGTGCCAGTAGTCTCCAGGGCGGAACTGAAGCTTTCTTT.

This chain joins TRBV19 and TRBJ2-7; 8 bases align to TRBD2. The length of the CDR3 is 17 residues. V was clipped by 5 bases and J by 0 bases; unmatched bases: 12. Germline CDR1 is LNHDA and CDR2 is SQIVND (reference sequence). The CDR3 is CASSLTRPGLVSYEQYF. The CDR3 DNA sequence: TGTGCCAGTAGTTTAACACGGCCGGGACTAGTCTCCTACGAGCAGTACTTC. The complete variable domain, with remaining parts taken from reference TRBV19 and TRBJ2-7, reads DGGITQSPKYLFRKEGQNVTLSCEQNLNHDAMYWYRQDPGQGLRLIYYSQIVNDFQKGDIAEGYSVSREKKESFPLTVTSAQKNPTAFYLCASSLTRPGLVSYEQYFGPGTRLTVT.

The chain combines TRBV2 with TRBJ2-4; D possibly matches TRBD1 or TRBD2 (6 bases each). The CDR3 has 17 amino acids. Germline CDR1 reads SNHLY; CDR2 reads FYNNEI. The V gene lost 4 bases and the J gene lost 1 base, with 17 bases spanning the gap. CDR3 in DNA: TGTGCCAGCAGTGGGTCGGGGGCTGGCGTGGCCAAAAACATTCAGTACTTC. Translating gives CASSGSGAGVAKNIQYF.

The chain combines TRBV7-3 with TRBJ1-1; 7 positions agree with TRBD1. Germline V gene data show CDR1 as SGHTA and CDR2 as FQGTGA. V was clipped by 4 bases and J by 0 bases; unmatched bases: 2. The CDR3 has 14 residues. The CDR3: CASSSQGVNTEAFF. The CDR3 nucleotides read TGTGCCAGCAGCTCCCAGGGGGTGAACACTGAAGCTTTCTTT.

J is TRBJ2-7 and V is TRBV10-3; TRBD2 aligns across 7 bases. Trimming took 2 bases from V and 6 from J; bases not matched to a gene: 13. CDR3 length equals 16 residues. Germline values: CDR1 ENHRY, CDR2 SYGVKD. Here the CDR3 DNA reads TGTGCCATCAGTGAGACAAGACTCCGGGACTATGGCGAGCAGTACTTC. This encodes CAISETRLRDYGEQYF.

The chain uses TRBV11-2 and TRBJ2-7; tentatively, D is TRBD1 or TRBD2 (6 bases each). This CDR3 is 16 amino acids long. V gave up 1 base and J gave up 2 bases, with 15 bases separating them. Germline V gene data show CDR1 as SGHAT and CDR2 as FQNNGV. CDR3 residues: CASSLGYGGSAYEQYF. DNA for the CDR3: TGTGCCAGCAGCTTAGGGTACGGGGGCAGCGCCTACGAGCAGTACTTC.

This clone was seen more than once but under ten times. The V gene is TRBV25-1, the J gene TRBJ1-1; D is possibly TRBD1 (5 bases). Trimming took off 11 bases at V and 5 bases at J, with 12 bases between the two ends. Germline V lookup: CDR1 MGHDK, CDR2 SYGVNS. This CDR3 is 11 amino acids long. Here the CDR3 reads CAVEGVTEAFF. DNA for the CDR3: TGTGCCGTGGAAGGGGTAACTGAAGCTTTCTTT.

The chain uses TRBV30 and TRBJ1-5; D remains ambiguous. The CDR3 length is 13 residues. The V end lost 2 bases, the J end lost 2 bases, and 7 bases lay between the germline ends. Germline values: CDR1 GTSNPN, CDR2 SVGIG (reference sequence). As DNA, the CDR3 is TGTGCCTGGAGTCCGCTGGGCAATCAGCCCCAGCATTTT. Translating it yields CAWSPLGNQPQHF.

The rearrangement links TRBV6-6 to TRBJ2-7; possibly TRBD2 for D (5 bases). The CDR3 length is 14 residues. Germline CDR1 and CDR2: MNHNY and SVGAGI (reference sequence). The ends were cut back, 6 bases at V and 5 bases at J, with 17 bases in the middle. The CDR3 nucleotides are TGTGCCAGCAGCCTCCTCTCGGACTTGGACGAGCAGTACTTC. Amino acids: CASSLLSDLDEQYF.

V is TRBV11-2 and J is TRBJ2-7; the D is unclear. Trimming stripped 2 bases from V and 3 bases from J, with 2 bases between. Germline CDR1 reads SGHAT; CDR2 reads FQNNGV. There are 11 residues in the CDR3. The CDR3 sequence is CASSLNYEQYF. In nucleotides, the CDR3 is TGTGCCAGCAGCTTAAACTACGAGCAGTACTTC.